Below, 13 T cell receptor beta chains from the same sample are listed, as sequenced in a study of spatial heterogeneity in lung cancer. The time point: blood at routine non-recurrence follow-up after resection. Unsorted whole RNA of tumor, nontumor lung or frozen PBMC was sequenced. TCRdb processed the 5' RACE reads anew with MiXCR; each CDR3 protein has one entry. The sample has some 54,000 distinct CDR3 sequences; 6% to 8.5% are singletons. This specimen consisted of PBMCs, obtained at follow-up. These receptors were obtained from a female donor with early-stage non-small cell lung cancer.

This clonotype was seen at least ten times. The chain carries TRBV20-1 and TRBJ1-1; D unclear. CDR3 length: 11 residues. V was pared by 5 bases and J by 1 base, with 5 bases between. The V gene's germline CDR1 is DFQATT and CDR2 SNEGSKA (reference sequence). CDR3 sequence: CSARWNTEAFF. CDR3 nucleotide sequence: TGCAGTGCTCGCTGGAACACTGAAGCTTTCTTT.

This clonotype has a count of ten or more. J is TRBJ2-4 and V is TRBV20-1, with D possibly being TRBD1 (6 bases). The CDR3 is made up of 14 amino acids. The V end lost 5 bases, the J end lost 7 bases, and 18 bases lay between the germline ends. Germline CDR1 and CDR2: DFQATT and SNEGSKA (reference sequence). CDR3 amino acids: CSAHQTGGGNIQYF. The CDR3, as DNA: TGCAGTGCTCACCAAACCGGTGGGGGCAACATTCAGTACTTC.

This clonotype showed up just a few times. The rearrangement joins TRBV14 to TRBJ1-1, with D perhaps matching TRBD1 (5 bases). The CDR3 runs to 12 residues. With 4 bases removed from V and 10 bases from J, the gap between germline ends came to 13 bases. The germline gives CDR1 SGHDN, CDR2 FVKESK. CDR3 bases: TGTGCCAGCAGCCGAAACACTCAGGGAGCTTTCTTT. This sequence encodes CASSRNTQGAFF.

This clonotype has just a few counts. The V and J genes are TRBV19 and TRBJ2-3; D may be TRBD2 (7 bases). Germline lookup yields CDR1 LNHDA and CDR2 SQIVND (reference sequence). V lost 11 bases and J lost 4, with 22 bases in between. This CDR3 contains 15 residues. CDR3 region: CASMLKGGKPDTQYF. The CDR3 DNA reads TGTGCCTCGATGCTAAAGGGGGGGAAGCCAGATACGCAGTATTTT.

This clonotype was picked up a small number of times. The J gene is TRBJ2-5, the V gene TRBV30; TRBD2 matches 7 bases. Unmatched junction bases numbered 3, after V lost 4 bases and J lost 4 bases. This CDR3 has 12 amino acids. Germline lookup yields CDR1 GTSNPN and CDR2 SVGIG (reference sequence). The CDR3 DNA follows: TGTGCCTGGATAGGCGGGGGAGAGACCCAGTACTTC. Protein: CAWIGGGETQYF.

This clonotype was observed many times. The CDR3 DNA reads TGTGCCAGCAGCTTAGAAGTCTTTGCTAATGAAAAACTGTTTTTT. It encodes CASSLEVFANEKLFF. The rearrangement uses TRBV7-2 and TRBJ1-4; D is undetermined. The germline V gene encodes CDR1 SGHTA and CDR2 FQGNSA. There are 15 residues in the CDR3. The V end was cut by 1 base, the J end by 3 bases, with 9 bases between.

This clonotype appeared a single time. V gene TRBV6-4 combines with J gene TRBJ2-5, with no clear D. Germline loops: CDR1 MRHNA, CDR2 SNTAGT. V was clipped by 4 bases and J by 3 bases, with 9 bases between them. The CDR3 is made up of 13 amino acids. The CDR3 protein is CASSGVLEETQYF. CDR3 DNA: TGTGCCAGCAGTGGGGTCTTGGAAGAGACCCAGTACTTC.

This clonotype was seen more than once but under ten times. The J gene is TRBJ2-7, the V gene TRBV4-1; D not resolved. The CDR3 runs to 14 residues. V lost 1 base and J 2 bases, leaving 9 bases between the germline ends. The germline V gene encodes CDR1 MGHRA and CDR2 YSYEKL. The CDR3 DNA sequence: TGCGCCAGCAGCCAAGCTGGGATCCCCTACGAGCAGTACTTC. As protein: CASSQAGIPYEQYF.

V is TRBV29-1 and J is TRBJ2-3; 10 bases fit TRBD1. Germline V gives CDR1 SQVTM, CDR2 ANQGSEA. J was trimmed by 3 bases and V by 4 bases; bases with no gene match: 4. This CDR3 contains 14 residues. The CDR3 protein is CSVVRDRGTDTQYF. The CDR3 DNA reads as TGCAGCGTTGTCCGGGACAGGGGAACAGATACGCAGTATTTT.

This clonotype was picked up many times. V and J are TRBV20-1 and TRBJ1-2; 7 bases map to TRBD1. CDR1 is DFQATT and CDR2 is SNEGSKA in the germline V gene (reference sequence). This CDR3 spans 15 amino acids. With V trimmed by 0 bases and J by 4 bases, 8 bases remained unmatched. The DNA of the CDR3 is TGCAGTGCTAGAGACACAACCGGGACAGTCTATGGCTACACCTTC. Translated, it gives CSARDTTGTVYGYTF.

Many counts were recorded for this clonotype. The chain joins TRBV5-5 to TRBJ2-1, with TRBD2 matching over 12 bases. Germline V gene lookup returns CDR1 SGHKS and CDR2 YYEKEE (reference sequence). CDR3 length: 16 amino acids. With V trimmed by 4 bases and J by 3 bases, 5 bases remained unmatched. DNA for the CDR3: TGTGCCAGCAGCCCCCGACTAGCGGGGGACTACAATGAGCAGTTCTTC. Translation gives CASSPRLAGDYNEQFF. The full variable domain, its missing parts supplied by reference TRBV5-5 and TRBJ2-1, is DAGVTQSPTHLIKTRGQQVTLRCSPISGHKSVSWYQQVLGQGPQFIFQYYEKEERGRGNFPDRFSARQFPNYSSELNVNALLLGDSALYLCASSPRLAGDYNEQFFGPGTRLTVL.

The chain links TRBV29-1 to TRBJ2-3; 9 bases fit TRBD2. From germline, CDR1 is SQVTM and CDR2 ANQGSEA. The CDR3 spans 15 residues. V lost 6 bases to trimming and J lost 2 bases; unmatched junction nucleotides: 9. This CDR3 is CSVTGSGGTTDTQYF. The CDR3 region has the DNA TGCAGCGTGACAGGGAGCGGGGGGACCACAGATACGCAGTATTTT.

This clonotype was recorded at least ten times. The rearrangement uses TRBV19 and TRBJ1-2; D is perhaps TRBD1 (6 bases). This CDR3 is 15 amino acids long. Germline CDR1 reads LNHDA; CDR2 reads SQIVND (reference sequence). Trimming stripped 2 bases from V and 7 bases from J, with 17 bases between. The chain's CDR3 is CASSISHRAPGGYTF. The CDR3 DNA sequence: TGTGCCAGTAGTATAAGCCACAGGGCGCCCGGTGGCTACACCTTC. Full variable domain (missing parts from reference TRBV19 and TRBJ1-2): DGGITQSPKYLFRKEGQNVTLSCEQNLNHDAMYWYRQDPGQGLRLIYYSQIVNDFQKGDIAEGYSVSREKKESFPLTVTSAQKNPTAFYLCASSISHRAPGGYTFGSGTRLTVV.